The 22 T cell receptor beta chains in this list originate from one sample, sequenced in a study of response to subunit inactivated influenza vaccine. One entry per CDR3 protein results from TCRdb running MiXCR on the RT-PCR reads. The table shows about 240,000 distinct CDR3 sequences, with approximately 12% occurring only once. Sample: non-naive T cells sorted from PBMCs, taken roughly 15 days before vaccination. These TCRs come from a man in his fifties who received an inactivated influenza vaccine.

The genes are TRBV28 and TRBJ2-7; TRBD1 matches at 10 bases. This CDR3 region has 16 residues. Germline V gives CDR1 MDHEN, CDR2 SYDVKM. V lost 7 bases, J lost 0 bases, and 9 bases stayed unmatched. In DNA, the CDR3 is TGTGCCAGCACCACAACTTGGACAGGGGGCTCCTACGAGCAGTACTTC. It yields the protein CASTTTWTGGSYEQYF.

The rearrangement joins TRBV7-9 to TRBJ2-3; a possible D gene is TRBD2 (6 bases). There are 17 residues in the CDR3. CDR1 is SEHNR and CDR2 is FQNEAQ in the germline V gene (reference sequence). Trimming took 1 base from V and 0 from J, leaving 14 bases between them. The CDR3 loop reads CASSLGAGSVSTDTQYF. DNA for the CDR3: TGTGCCAGCAGCTTAGGCGCGGGAAGCGTTAGCACAGATACGCAGTATTTT.

J is TRBJ1-6 and V is TRBV2; D unclear. CDR1 SNHLY and CDR2 FYNNEI come from the germline V gene. The V gene lost 4 bases and the J gene lost 7 bases, with 11 bases spanning the gap. The length of the CDR3 is 14 residues. In DNA form, the CDR3 reads TGTGCCAGCAGTGGGGGTCCGAGGAATTCACCCCTCCACTTT. This codes for CASSGGPRNSPLHF.

V and J are TRBV5-1 and TRBJ2-7, with a possible D match to TRBD2 (7 bases). CDR1 and CDR2 from the germline V gene are SGHRS and YFSETQ. V dropped 7 bases and J dropped 3 bases, with 17 bases sitting between them. The CDR3 consists of 14 residues. This chain's CDR3 is CASAEGGPLYEQYF. CDR3 DNA sequence: TGCGCCAGCGCCGAGGGGGGGCCCCTCTACGAGCAGTACTTC.

The chain carries TRBV20-1 and TRBJ2-1; 7 nucleotides agree with TRBD2. The CDR3 consists of 13 residues. Looked up from germline, CDR1 is DFQATT and CDR2 is SNEGSKA (reference sequence). With V trimmed by 6 bases and J by 9 bases, 11 bases remained unmatched. The chain's CDR3 is CSADVRAGIEQFF. Written as DNA, the CDR3 is TGCAGTGCGGATGTGAGAGCGGGAATTGAGCAGTTCTTC.

This clonotype turned up a few times. The CDR3 DNA sequence: TGCAGTGCTAGACCCCTCCAGCGGGCAACCTACGAGCAGTACTTC. Its protein product is CSARPLQRATYEQYF. The chain employs TRBV20-1 and TRBJ2-7, with TRBD2 as a possible D gene (6 bases). The V gene's germline CDR1 is DFQATT and CDR2 SNEGSKA (reference sequence). The CDR3 is made up of 15 amino acids. V was cut by 2 bases and J by 2 bases, with 16 bases left in between.

This clonotype has only a few counts. The genes are TRBV29-1 and TRBJ2-7, with 9 bases identical to TRBD1. Germline values: CDR1 SQVTM, CDR2 ANQGSEA. The CDR3 consists of 13 residues. Trimming took 4 bases from V and 2 from J; bases not matched to a gene: 3. The CDR3 bases are TGCAGCGTTGGAGGACAGGGGACCTACGAGCAGTACTTC. It yields the protein CSVGGQGTYEQYF.

The sample holds many counts of this clonotype. This chain uses TRBV7-2 with TRBJ1-2; D is unclear. The CDR3 has 14 residues. V was shortened by 6 bases and J by 1 base, with 12 bases between the two germline ends. CDR1 is SGHTA, CDR2 FQGNSA, per germline. For the CDR3, the DNA is TGTGCCAGCAGGTACCCCCCAGTTAACTATGGCTACACCTTC. Residues: CASRYPPVNYGYTF.

Concerning this clonotype: Relative to the germline gene, one junction end is altered; a read error may explain this. The V gene is TRBV7-9, the J gene TRBJ2-3; 8 bases are a match to TRBD2. Looked up from germline, CDR1 is SEHNR and CDR2 is FQNEAQ (reference sequence). The CDR3 spans 16 residues. Here the CDR3 reads CAISPRLSGGTDTQYF. CDR3 sequence (DNA): TGTGCCATCAGCCCCCGGCTTAGCGGGGGCACAGATACGCAGTATTTT.

The chain couples TRBV7-9 to TRBJ2-7; 8 bases match TRBD1. After removal of 5 bases from V and 5 bases from J, the junction contained 17 bases not matched to a gene. The CDR3 length is 17 residues. Germline lookup yields CDR1 SEHNR and CDR2 FQNEAQ (reference sequence). The CDR3 DNA is TGTGCCAGCAGCGGGACAGGCACGATCTCCTTGCCCGACGAGCAGTACTTC. It is translated as CASSGTGTISLPDEQYF.

Many counts were recorded for this clonotype. This chain links TRBV28 with TRBJ2-1; 8 bases line up with TRBD1. J gave up 4 bases and V 8 bases, and 10 bases lay outside the gene matches. The CDR3 is made up of 15 amino acids. The germline V gene has CDR1 MDHEN and CDR2 SYDVKM. CDR3 nucleotide sequence: TGTGCCAGCGGCCTTGGACAGGGACAATACAATGAGCAGTTCTTC. It is translated as CASGLGQGQYNEQFF.

V and J are TRBV2 and TRBJ1-1; D not resolved. With 7 bases removed from V and 1 base from J, the gap between germline ends came to 13 bases. CDR3 size: 14 residues. Germline V gene lookup returns CDR1 SNHLY and CDR2 FYNNEI. The CDR3, as DNA: TGTGCCAGCACCCGCGGCGGCGGGAACACTGAAGCTTTCTTT. It specifies CASTRGGGNTEAFF.

This clonotype was seen a handful of times. The chain employs TRBV5-5 and TRBJ2-7; D remains unclear. CDR1 and CDR2 from the germline V gene are SGHKS and YYEKEE (reference sequence). V was cut by 0 bases and J by 1 base, with 8 bases left in between. The CDR3 consists of 14 residues. CDR3 bases: TGTGCCAGCAGCTTGGCACAGATATCCTACGAGCAGTACTTC. Protein sequence: CASSLAQISYEQYF.

This clonotype was counted only a few times. The V and J genes are TRBV11-2 and TRBJ2-4, with a tentative D call TRBD1 (6 bases). V lost 1 base and J 3 bases, leaving 16 bases between the germline ends. This CDR3 comprises 17 residues. The germline gives CDR1 SGHAT, CDR2 FQNNGV. CDR3 loop: CASSLVRGRDGKNIQYF. CDR3 DNA: TGTGCCAGCAGCTTAGTCAGGGGTCGGGACGGCAAAAACATTCAGTACTTC. Variable domain in full (rest from reference TRBV11-2 and TRBJ2-4): EAGVAQSPRYKIIEKRQSVAFWCNPISGHATLYWYQQILGQGPKLLIQFQNNGVVDDSQLPKDRFSAERLKGVDSTLKIQPAKLEDSAVYLCASSLVRGRDGKNIQYFGAGTRLSVL.

This rearrangement joins TRBV29-1 to TRBJ2-3; D ambiguous. V lost 2 bases and J 5 bases, leaving 11 bases between the germline ends. The CDR3 sequence is 13 residues long. Germline CDR1 reads SQVTM; CDR2 reads ANQGSEA. Here the CDR3 reads CSVEFSRRDTQYF. The CDR3 bases are TGCAGCGTTGAATTTAGTAGAAGAGATACGCAGTATTTT.

The rearrangement joins TRBV7-2 to TRBJ2-4; D is uncertain. CDR1 is SGHTA, CDR2 FQGNSA, per germline. The CDR3 extends over 15 amino acids. Trimming shortened V by 5 bases and J by 1 base, and 12 bases separated the two germline ends. CDR3 sequence: CASSPSGVAKNIQYF. CDR3 sequence (DNA): TGTGCCAGCAGCCCTTCTGGGGTTGCCAAAAACATTCAGTACTTC.

The chain recombines TRBV3-1 with TRBJ2-5; 13 bases are shared with TRBD2. V lost 3 bases and J lost 9; bases outside the gene matches: 10. The length of the CDR3 is 16 residues. Germline V CDR1 and CDR2: LGHDT, YNNKEL (reference sequence). CDR3 sequence (DNA): TGTGCCAGCAGCCAGGGGGGACTAGCGGGGAGTTTGGCCCAGTACTTC. Amino acid sequence: CASSQGGLAGSLAQYF.

This clonotype has just a few counts. The CDR3 DNA sequence: TGTGCCAGCAGCTCATGGACAGGGTCGAGCACCGGGGAGCTGTTTTTT. Translated: CASSSWTGSSTGELFF. The rearrangement uses TRBV7-9 and TRBJ2-2, with TRBD1 matching 8 bases. V shed 4 bases, J shed 4 bases, and the junction held 8 bases outside the gene matches. Germline V lookup: CDR1 SEHNR, CDR2 FQNEAQ (reference sequence). The CDR3 is made up of 16 amino acids.

This clonotype has a handful of counts. The chain is built from TRBV5-1 and TRBJ1-5; D uncertain. This CDR3 is built from 15 residues. The germline V gene encodes CDR1 SGHRS and CDR2 YFSETQ. Trimming took 2 bases from V and 4 from J, leaving 13 bases between them. The DNA for the CDR3 is TGCGCCAGCAGCTTTAATGGAGGGAAAAATCAGCCCCAGCATTTT. Protein: CASSFNGGKNQPQHF.

The chain recombines TRBV9 with TRBJ2-3; D unclear. The CDR3 has 14 residues. CDR1 is SGDLS and CDR2 is YYNGEE in the germline V gene. Deletions cut 1 base from V and 6 bases from J, with 12 bases between. The CDR3 reads CASSVMELADTQYF. Written as DNA, the CDR3 is TGTGCCAGCAGCGTAATGGAGTTGGCGGATACGCAGTATTTT.

The chain uses TRBV5-1 and TRBJ2-5, with TRBD1 as a possible D gene (5 bases). Germline lookup yields CDR1 SGHRS and CDR2 YFSETQ. Between the trimmed V and J ends, which lost 2 bases and 3 bases, there was a span of 11 bases. This CDR3 is built from 14 residues. The CDR3 nucleotides read TGCGCCAGCAGCTTCTTTGGGGCAGAAGAGACCCAGTACTTC. Its protein is CASSFFGAEETQYF.

This chain joins TRBV20-1 and TRBJ2-3, with TRBD1 matching 9 bases. CDR1 and CDR2 from the germline V gene are DFQATT and SNEGSKA (reference sequence). The CDR3 totals 15 residues. V lost 6 bases and J lost 4; bases outside the gene matches: 11. CDR3 amino acids: CSATSLRQGADTQYF. DNA for the CDR3: TGCAGTGCAACCTCGCTCCGACAGGGGGCAGATACGCAGTATTTT.